The 2 T cell receptor beta chains below come from one sample, sequenced in a study of regulatory dendritic cells for organ transplantation. Profiling relied on immunoSEQ multiplex PCR, and the TCRdb table lists in-frame clones only, not all of them. The table records under 35,000 clones, roughly 84% of them present only once. The source material was naive CD8+ T cells from blood. Documented subset: CD45RA+ naive T cells. Source of these receptors: a human donor in good health.

This chain links TRBV4-3 with TRBJ1-1, with D unresolved. Germline V gene data show CDR1 as LGHNA and CDR2 as YSLEER. Trimming left V 1 base short and J 3 bases short, with 9 bases between. The CDR3 is 14 residues long. The CDR3 sequence is CASSQVAEHTEAFF. DNA for the CDR3: TGCGCCAGCAGCCAAGTCGCGGAGCACACTGAAGCTTTCTTT.

The rearrangement uses TRBV11-2 and TRBJ2-7, with D possibly TRBD1 on 5 matching bases. Germline CDR1 SGHAT, CDR2 FQNNGV. The CDR3 runs to 15 residues. V lost 1 base and J lost 3, with 13 bases in between. CDR3 bases: TGTGCCAGCAGCTTAGGGCAGGGTGATGACTACGAGCAGTACTTC. Amino acid sequence: CASSLGQGDDYEQYF.